These 14 T cell receptor beta chains came from one sample sequenced in a study of CD8 T cells in Susac syndrome. An input of 0.5 to 1 ug of RNA was subjected to reverse transcription using random hexamers. TCRdb reanalysed the immunoSEQ multiplex PCR reads using MiXCR and keeps one entry per CDR3 protein. The sample contains some 68,000 distinct CDR3 sequences, 93% of which appear only once. The source material was CD4+ T cells from PBMCs. The receptors shown here come from a human donor with Susac syndrome.

The V and J genes are TRBV12-3 or TRBV12-4 and TRBJ2-2; 7 positions agree with TRBD1. CDR3 length equals 15 residues. The J segment lost 1 base and the V segment lost 6 bases, leaving 5 bases of the junction unmatched. CDR3 loop: CASRGQNLNTGELFF. The DNA of the CDR3 is TGTGCCAGCAGGGGACAGAACCTGAACACCGGGGAGCTGTTTTTT.

The rearrangement joins TRBV2 to TRBJ1-5; possible D gene TRBD1, 5 bases. The CDR3 totals 13 residues. Trimming took off 7 bases at V and 8 bases at J, with 15 bases between the two ends. Germline CDR1 SNHLY, CDR2 FYNNEI. CDR3 amino acids: CASTPSAGEPQHF. DNA for the CDR3: TGTGCCAGCACCCCTTCGGCGGGGGAGCCCCAGCATTTT. The whole variable domain, remainder taken from reference TRBV2 and TRBJ1-5, is EPEVTQTPSHQVTQMGQEVILRCVPISNHLYFYWYRQILGQKVEFLVSFYNNEISEKSEIFDDQFSVERPDGSNFTLKIRSTKLEDSAMYFCASTPSAGEPQHFGDGTRLSIL.

The chain couples TRBV28 to TRBJ1-2; D is uncertain. Germline CDR1 and CDR2: MDHEN and SYDVKM. The CDR3 consists of 12 residues. The ends were cut back, 5 bases at V and 8 bases at J, with 12 bases in the middle. DNA for the CDR3: TGTGCCAGCAGTGACGGGAACTGGGGCTACACCTTC. Its protein product is CASSDGNWGYTF.

This clonotype was observed a handful of times. The chain links TRBV6-2 or TRBV6-3 to TRBJ2-3; D is perhaps TRBD1 (5 bases). Between the trimmed V and J ends, which lost 5 bases and 3 bases, there was a span of 6 bases. Germline assignment: CDR1 MNHEY and CDR2 SVGEGT. The CDR3 consists of 12 residues. In DNA, the CDR3 is TGTGCCAGCAGTCCAGGGACAGATACGCAGTATTTT. Translating it yields CASSPGTDTQYF.

The sample holds one count of this clonotype. The gene calls are TRBV7-9 and TRBJ2-3; D gene uncertain. Germline V lookup: CDR1 SEHNR, CDR2 FQNEAQ (reference sequence). Deletions cut 4 bases from V and 2 bases from J, with 10 bases between. This CDR3 has 14 residues. CDR3 sequence (DNA): TGTGCCAGCAGCTCAGGTTTGATCACAGATACGCAGTATTTT. Protein sequence: CASSSGLITDTQYF.

Here the CDR3 DNA reads TGTGCCAGCAGCTTCCCGTCAGATACGCAGTATTTT. Translating it yields CASSFPSDTQYF. The chain links TRBV5-6 to TRBJ2-3; D gene uncertain. This CDR3 spans 12 amino acids. V was trimmed by 2 bases and J by 4 bases, leaving 5 bases between them. Germline V gives CDR1 SGHDT, CDR2 YYEEEE.

The chain couples TRBV6-5 to TRBJ1-1; a possible D gene is TRBD1 (5 bases). Looked up from germline, CDR1 is MNHEY and CDR2 is SVGAGI. Trimming removed 2 bases at V and 7 bases at J, with 8 bases between. The CDR3 has 12 amino acids. The CDR3 region is CASSYADSEAFF. The CDR3 DNA sequence: TGTGCCAGCAGTTACGCCGACAGTGAAGCTTTCTTT.

The chain couples TRBV7-9 to TRBJ2-6; D is undetermined. V shed 1 base and J shed 1 base, with 2 bases lying between them. The V gene's germline CDR1 is SEHNR and CDR2 FQNEAQ (reference sequence). This CDR3 is 14 amino acids long. The DNA of the CDR3 is TGTGCCAGCAGCTTAGTGTCTGGGGCCAACGTCCTGACTTTC. It encodes CASSLVSGANVLTF.

This clonotype was recorded a few times. CDR3 sequence reads: CASSYWVSYDEQYF. The DNA for the CDR3 is TGTGCCAGCAGTTACTGGGTTTCCTACGACGAGCAGTACTTC. V is TRBV6-2 or TRBV6-3 and J is TRBJ2-7; unclear D gene. The CDR3 runs to 14 residues. V lost 1 base, J lost 5 bases, and 12 bases lay in between. Germline V gene lookup returns CDR1 MNHEY and CDR2 SVGEGT.

The CDR3: CASVGDWANTEAFF. CDR3 coding DNA: TGTGCCTCTGTGGGGGACTGGGCGAACACTGAAGCTTTCTTT. The V and J genes are TRBV19 and TRBJ1-1; D might be TRBD1 (5 bases). Looked up from germline, CDR1 is LNHDA and CDR2 is SQIVND (reference sequence). Between the trimmed V and J ends, which lost 11 bases and 1 base, there was a span of 17 bases. This CDR3 has 14 amino acids.

In this sample, this clonotype turned up once. This sequence joins TRBV4-1 and TRBJ2-5; D ambiguous. Germline CDR1 reads MGHRA; CDR2 reads YSYEKL. V gave up 0 bases and J gave up 4 bases, with 9 bases separating them. The CDR3 spans 14 residues. The CDR3 coding sequence is TGCGCCAGCAGCCAAGATCCTGCCAGAGAGACCCAGTACTTC. Translated: CASSQDPARETQYF.

This clonotype has only one observation. The chain uses TRBV18 and TRBJ1-6; D possibly corresponds to TRBD1 (5 bases). Trimming removed 1 base at V and 0 bases at J, with 13 bases between. CDR3 length: 18 residues. Germline V gene sequence: CDR1 KGHSH, CDR2 LQKENI. Here the CDR3 DNA reads TGTGCCAGCTCACCACTCGGGGGTCTGAGCTCCTATAATTCACCCCTCCACTTT. Protein product: CASSPLGGLSSYNSPLHF.

The V and J genes are TRBV4-1 and TRBJ2-7; D may be TRBD1 or TRBD2 (6 bases each). Per the germline V gene, CDR1 is MGHRA and CDR2 is YSYEKL. This CDR3 region has 17 residues. Trimming left V 2 bases short and J 3 bases short, with 20 bases between. The CDR3 DNA reads TGCGCCAGCAGCCAATATTCGAGATCGGGGGCGAACTACGAGCAGTACTTC. Translation gives CASSQYSRSGANYEQYF.

The chain joins TRBV7-2 to TRBJ1-2; no clear D. V lost 0 bases and J 5 bases, leaving 4 bases between the germline ends. CDR1 and CDR2 (germline): SGHTA, FQGNSA. The CDR3 is 12 amino acids. CDR3 in amino acids: CASSLATYGYTF. The CDR3 region has the DNA TGTGCCAGCAGCTTAGCGACATATGGCTACACCTTC.